Shown below are 7 T cell receptor beta chains from a single sample sequenced in a study of long-term antiretroviral therapy in people with HIV. Samples were assayed with immunoSEQ v3.0 at survey level. TCRdb's table, derived via immunoSEQ multiplex PCR, lists solely in-frame clones and lacks some. This sample has about 48,000 clones; 84% occur once, and the top ten carry under 3%. The material sequenced was unsorted PBMCs, taken 0.8 years after starting antiretroviral therapy. These receptors were collected from a woman between 18 and 29 years old with HIV.

CDR3 protein: CASSLDPTGLNQPQHF. The DNA for the CDR3 is TGTGCCAGCAGTTTAGATCCGACAGGGCTGAATCAGCCCCAGCATTTT. The V gene is TRBV6-5, the J gene TRBJ1-5, with 7 bases aligning to TRBD1. J lost 4 bases, V lost 4 bases, and 10 bases had no gene match. The CDR3 length is 16 residues. Per germline, CDR1 MNHEY and CDR2 SVGAGI.

The genes are TRBV19 and TRBJ2-7; D possibly matches TRBD1 or TRBD2 (5 bases each). The CDR3 has 17 amino acids. Germline V gives CDR1 LNHDA, CDR2 SQIVND (reference sequence). V was shortened by 3 bases and J by 2 bases, with 20 bases between the two germline ends. In nucleotides, the CDR3 is TGTGCCAGTAGTATCGCTCGTTTCCGGGACCGGACCTACGAGCAGTACTTC. Translating it yields CASSIARFRDRTYEQYF.

The chain links TRBV6-5 to TRBJ1-4, with 8 bases fitting TRBD1. V dropped 4 bases and J dropped 8; count of bases not matched to a gene: 6. Germline V gives CDR1 MNHEY, CDR2 SVGAGI. This CDR3 is built from 14 residues. The CDR3 DNA reads TGTGCCAGCAGTTGGGGACAGGCCGGGGAAAAACTGTTTTTT. This gives the protein CASSWGQAGEKLFF.

There are a few counts of this clone. This CDR3 is CASSQEAGSYEQYF. For the CDR3, the DNA is TGTGCCAGCAGCCAGGAAGCCGGCTCCTACGAGCAGTACTTC. The chain links TRBV7-8 to TRBJ2-7; D is undetermined. The CDR3 extends over 14 amino acids. V was shortened by 5 bases and J by 0 bases, with 11 bases between the two germline ends. Per the germline V gene, CDR1 is SGHVS and CDR2 is FQNEAQ.

DNA of the CDR3: TGTGCCAGCACTAAGGGGTTAGGCGCCCCCAATCAGCCCCAGCATTTT. Translation: CASTKGLGAPNQPQHF. The chain joins TRBV21-1 to TRBJ1-5; the table's D call TRBD1 went unverified against the DNA. TRBV21-1 is flagged as a pseudogene. The CDR3 extends over 16 amino acids.

This chain joins TRBV7-3 and TRBJ2-3, with D hard to call. CDR1 SGHTA and CDR2 FQGTGA come from the germline V gene. The length of the CDR3 is 16 residues. V lost 1 base to trimming and J lost 6 bases, with 17 bases between them. CDR3 DNA: TGTGCCAGCAGCTTAATTTTTCAGGAGACAATTGATACGCAGTATTTT. This sequence encodes CASSLIFQETIDTQYF.

The chain employs TRBV7-2 and TRBJ2-1, with a weak D call TRBD1 (6 bases). Trimming shortened V by 5 bases and J by 5 bases, and 16 bases separated the two germline ends. This CDR3 contains 15 residues. Germline V gene sequence: CDR1 SGHTA, CDR2 FQGNSA. CDR3 nucleotides: TGTGCCAGCAGCCAACAGGGTTCGAAGCACAATGAGCAGTTCTTC. Translation: CASSQQGSKHNEQFF. Looking up the rest from reference TRBV7-2 and TRBJ2-1 gives the full variable domain: GAGVSQSPSNKVTEKGKDVELRCDPISGHTALYWYRQSLGQGLEFLIYFQGNSAPDKSGLPSDRFSAERTGGSVSTLTIQRTQQEDSAVYLCASSQQGSKHNEQFFGPGTRLTVL.